The rows below give T cell receptor beta chains drawn from one sample of a study of blood T cells in healthy people across ages. MiXCR, applied by TCRdb to the 5' RACE reads, yields one record per CDR3 protein. The data show about 1.1 million distinct CDR3 sequences, under 40% seen once. Specimen: blood. These receptors came from a man between 18 and 29 years old in good health. Both conserved end residues are part of each CDR3. Each record gives: D gene, clone size, J gene, V gene, CDR3 protein, CDR3 DNA. D genes are given only for firm matches. Clone size is given for some rows only: seen once, a few or many times, or a class if the clone is expanded.

d_call: TRBD2; clone_size: few; j_call: TRBJ2-1; v_call: TRBV13; cdr3_aa: CASSPGGANEQFF; cdr3_nt: TGTGCCAGCAGCCCCGGGGGGGCCAATGAGCAGTTCTTC
d_call: .; clone_size: .; j_call: TRBJ2-2; v_call: TRBV10-3; cdr3_aa: CAISEGGRTNTGELFF; cdr3_nt: TGTGCCATCAGTGAGGGGGGTCGCACGAACACCGGGGAGCTGTTTTTT
d_call: .; clone_size: few; j_call: TRBJ1-2; v_call: TRBV18; cdr3_aa: CASSPAGANYGYTF; cdr3_nt: TGTGCCAGCTCACCAGCAGGAGCTAACTATGGCTACACCTTC
d_call: .; clone_size: .; j_call: TRBJ2-7; v_call: TRBV7-7; cdr3_aa: CASGLARGVHEQYF; cdr3_nt: TGTGCTAGCGGCTTAGCAAGGGGCGTCCACGAGCAGTACTTC
d_call: .; clone_size: few; j_call: TRBJ1-1; v_call: TRBV3-1; cdr3_aa: CASSQSGHPNTEAFF; cdr3_nt: TGTGCCAGCAGCCAATCGGGACACCCGAACACTGAAGCTTTCTTT
d_call: .; clone_size: few; j_call: TRBJ2-1; v_call: TRBV5-1; cdr3_aa: CASTLDSSYNEQFF; cdr3_nt: TGCGCCAGCACCCTAGACAGCTCCTACAATGAGCAGTTCTTC
d_call: .; clone_size: .; j_call: TRBJ2-3; v_call: TRBV7-2; cdr3_aa: CASSSLRGTDTQYF; cdr3_nt: TGTGCCAGCAGCTCACTTAGGGGCACAGATACGCAGTATTTT
d_call: .; clone_size: few; j_call: TRBJ2-5; v_call: TRBV20-1; cdr3_aa: CSASRYNEQYF; cdr3_nt: TGCAGTGCTAGCAGGTACAATGAGCAGTACTTC
d_call: .; clone_size: .; j_call: TRBJ1-1; v_call: TRBV15; cdr3_aa: CATSRGGAVEAFF; cdr3_nt: TGTGCCACCAGCAGAGGCGGAGCTGTCGAAGCTTTCTTT
d_call: TRBD1; clone_size: few; j_call: TRBJ1-5; v_call: TRBV15; cdr3_aa: CATSRERTGGRNQPQHF; cdr3_nt: TGTGCCACCAGCAGAGAGAGGACAGGGGGGCGCAATCAGCCCCAGCATTTT
d_call: TRBD1; clone_size: .; j_call: TRBJ2-3; v_call: TRBV9; cdr3_aa: CASSVGPLGQGSDTQYF; cdr3_nt: TGTGCCAGCAGCGTAGGTCCTTTGGGACAGGGGTCAGATACGCAGTATTTT
d_call: TRBD2; clone_size: .; j_call: TRBJ2-7; v_call: TRBV3-1; cdr3_aa: CASSQAGIQRGASSYNEQYF; cdr3_nt: TGTGCCAGCAGCCAAGCGGGGATTCAGCGGGGGGCCTCCTCCTACAATGAGCAGTACTTC
d_call: .; clone_size: .; j_call: TRBJ2-1; v_call: TRBV20-1; cdr3_aa: CSARDSSAQEQFF; cdr3_nt: TGCAGTGCTAGAGATAGTTCAGCACAGGAGCAGTTCTTC
d_call: .; clone_size: .; j_call: TRBJ2-1; v_call: TRBV4-2; cdr3_aa: CASGQGTDTYNEQFF; cdr3_nt: TGTGCCAGCGGCCAAGGGACGGACACCTACAATGAGCAGTTCTTC
d_call: .; clone_size: .; j_call: TRBJ1-6; v_call: TRBV3-1; cdr3_aa: CASSQDIGQSYNSPLHF; cdr3_nt: TGTGCCAGCAGCCAAGATATAGGGCAGTCCTATAATTCACCCCTCCACTTT
d_call: TRBD1; clone_size: .; j_call: TRBJ2-7; v_call: TRBV6-1; cdr3_aa: CASSDHRGGDNEQYF; cdr3_nt: TGTGCCAGCAGTGACCACAGGGGTGGTGACAATGAGCAGTACTTC
d_call: .; clone_size: .; j_call: TRBJ2-1; v_call: TRBV2; cdr3_aa: CASSGDHYNEQFF; cdr3_nt: TGTGCCAGTAGTGGGGACCACTACAATGAGCAGTTCTTC
d_call: .; clone_size: .; j_call: TRBJ2-7; v_call: TRBV2; cdr3_aa: CASMPGVISYEQYF; cdr3_nt: TGTGCCAGCATGCCAGGGGTTATTTCCTACGAGCAGTACTTC